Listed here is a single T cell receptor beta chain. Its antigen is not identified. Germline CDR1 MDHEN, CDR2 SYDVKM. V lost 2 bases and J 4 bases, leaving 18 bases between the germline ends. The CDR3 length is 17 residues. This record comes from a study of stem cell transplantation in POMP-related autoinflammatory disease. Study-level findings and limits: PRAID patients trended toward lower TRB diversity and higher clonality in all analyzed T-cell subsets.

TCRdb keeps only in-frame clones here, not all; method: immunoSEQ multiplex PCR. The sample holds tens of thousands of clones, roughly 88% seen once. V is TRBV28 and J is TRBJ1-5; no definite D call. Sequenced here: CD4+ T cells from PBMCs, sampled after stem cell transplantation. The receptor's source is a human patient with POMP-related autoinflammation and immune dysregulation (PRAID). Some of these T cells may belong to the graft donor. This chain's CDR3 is CASSLHLGRLLNQPQHF. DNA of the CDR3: TGTGCCAGCAGTTTACACCTAGGCAGGCTCCTGAATCAGCCCCAGCATTTT. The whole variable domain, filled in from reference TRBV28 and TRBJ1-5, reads DVKVTQSSRYLVKRTGEKVFLECVQDMDHENMFWYRQDPGLGLRLIYFSYDVKMKEKGDIPEGYSVSREKKERFSLILESASTNQTSMYLCASSLHLGRLLNQPQHFGDGTRLSIL.